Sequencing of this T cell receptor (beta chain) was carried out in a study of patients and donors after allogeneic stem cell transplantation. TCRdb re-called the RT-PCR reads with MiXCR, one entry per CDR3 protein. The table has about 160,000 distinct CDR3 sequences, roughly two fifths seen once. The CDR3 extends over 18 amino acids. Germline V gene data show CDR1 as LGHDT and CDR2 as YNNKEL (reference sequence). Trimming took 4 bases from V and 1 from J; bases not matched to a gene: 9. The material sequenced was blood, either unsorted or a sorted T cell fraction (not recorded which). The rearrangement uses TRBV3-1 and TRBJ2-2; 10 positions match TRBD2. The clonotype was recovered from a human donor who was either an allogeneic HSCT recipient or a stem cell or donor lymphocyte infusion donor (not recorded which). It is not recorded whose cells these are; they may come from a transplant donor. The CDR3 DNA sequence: TGTGCCAGCAGCCCCCGTCTAGCGGGGGCCTTGAACACCGGGGAGCTGTTTTTT. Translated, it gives CASSPRLAGALNTGELFF. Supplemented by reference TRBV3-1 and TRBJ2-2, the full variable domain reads DTAVSQTPKYLVTQMGNDKSIKCEQNLGHDTMYWYKQDSKKFLKIMFSYNNKELIINETVPNRFSPKSPDKAHLNLHINSLELGDSAVYFCASSPRLAGALNTGELFFGEGSRLTVL.